This is a list of T cell receptor beta chains from one sample in a study of cytomegalovirus exposure and HLA in healthy donors. Sequencing was performed with immunoSEQ multiplex PCR; in TCRdb, only in-frame clones are kept and a portion is missing. The repertoire has about 97,000 clones, approximately 85% of them found once; the top ten carry about 3.7%. Input material: PBMCs. The receptors derive from a man aged 25 to 40 in good health and CMV-seronegative. Both conserved end residues are part of each CDR3. The D gene is left open where the match is weak. Clone size is stated in some rows and not others, as once, few, many or a class when expanded.

v_call	j_call	clone_size	d_call	cdr3_nt	cdr3_aa
TRBV5-1	TRBJ2-1	NA	TRBD2	TGCGCCAGCAGCTTGGAGCGGGGCGAGCAGTTCTTC	CASSLERGEQFF
TRBV2	TRBJ2-1	NA	TRBD2	TGTGCCAGCAGTCCACCGGGACTAGCGGCCGATGAGCAGTTCTTC	CASSPPGLAADEQFF
TRBV2	TRBJ2-1	NA	TRBD2	TGTGCCAGCAGTGAAATGAGCGGGGTTGACAATGAGCAGTTCTTC	CASSEMSGVDNEQFF
TRBV10-3	TRBJ2-5	NA	TRBD2	TGTGCCACCGTGGGACTAGAGGGGAGGTCCCAGTACTTC	CATVGLEGRSQYF
TRBV4-2	TRBJ1-1	NA	NA	TGTGCCAGCAGCCAAGGAGGGGAAGGGGAGGCGAACACTGAAGCTTTCTTT	CASSQGGEGEANTEAFF
TRBV4-2	TRBJ2-1	NA	TRBD2	TGTGCCAGCAGCCAACCGACTAGCGGGGCTTACAATGAGCAGTTCTTC	CASSQPTSGAYNEQFF
TRBV30	TRBJ2-5	NA	NA	TGTGCCTGGAGTAGTTGGCGGGAGACCCAGTACTTC	CAWSSWRETQYF
TRBV2	TRBJ2-7	once	TRBD2	TGTGCCAGCAGTGAAATACGACTAGCGGGAGACTACGAGCAGTACTTC	CASSEIRLAGDYEQYF
TRBV6-1	TRBJ1-3	NA	NA	TGTGCCAGCAGACTGAGTAACTCTGGAAACACCATATATTTT	CASRLSNSGNTIYF
TRBV7-9	TRBJ2-3	NA	TRBD2	TGTGCCAGCAGGACCACCGGGACTAGCTTTTACACAGATACGCAGTATTTT	CASRTTGTSFYTDTQYF
TRBV30	TRBJ1-2	NA	TRBD1	TGTGCCTGGAGTGTCTTGTCGGGAAGGGGGCTCGGCTATGGCTACACCTTC	CAWSVLSGRGLGYGYTF
TRBV6-5	TRBJ1-1	NA	TRBD1	TGTGCCAGCAGTTACTCGAACCGACAGGGAGAAGCTTTCTTT	CASSYSNRQGEAFF
TRBV11-3	TRBJ2-1	NA	TRBD2	TGTGCCAGCAGCTTAGTAGCGGGAGTGTCCTACAATGAGCAGTTCTTC	CASSLVAGVSYNEQFF
TRBV27	TRBJ1-2	few	NA	TGTGCCAGCAGGTCAGGGGTGTCGACAGTTTATGGCTACACCTTC	CASRSGVSTVYGYTF
TRBV19	TRBJ1-2	NA	TRBD1	TGTGCCAGTCTCAGGTCCGGGACAGTAATCTATGGCTACACCTTC	CASLRSGTVIYGYTF
TRBV6-1	TRBJ2-7	NA	TRBD2	TGTGCCAGCGGACTAGCGGGTCCCTCCTACGAGCAGTACTTC	CASGLAGPSYEQYF
TRBV9	TRBJ2-7	NA	NA	TGTGCCAGCAGCCCGGAGCAGGGTGGTTGGGGCTGGAGCTACGAGCAGTACTTC	CASSPEQGGWGWSYEQYF
TRBV20-1	TRBJ2-1	few	NA	TGCAGTGAGGCTAGCGAGCATGAGCAGTTCTTC	CSEASEHEQFF
TRBV6-5	TRBJ2-7	NA	TRBD2	TGTGCCAGCAAGGTCGGACTAGCGGAGGCCTACGAGCAGTACTTC	CASKVGLAEAYEQYF
TRBV30	TRBJ1-1	NA	NA	TGTGCCTGGACCGTGGGGGGGGGCACTGAAGCTTTCTTT	CAWTVGGGTEAFF
TRBV29-1	TRBJ2-7	NA	NA	TGCAGCGTTCACTTTCCGAGCTCCTACGAGCAGTACTTC	CSVHFPSSYEQYF
TRBV10-3	TRBJ2-7	NA	TRBD1	TGTGCCATCAGCCTCGGGACAGGGACCTACGAGCAGTACTTC	CAISLGTGTYEQYF
TRBV9	TRBJ2-2	NA	TRBD2	TGTGCCAGCAGCGTAGGATGGGGACTAGCGGGAGGGATGGACACCGGGGAGCTGTTTTTT	CASSVGWGLAGGMDTGELFF